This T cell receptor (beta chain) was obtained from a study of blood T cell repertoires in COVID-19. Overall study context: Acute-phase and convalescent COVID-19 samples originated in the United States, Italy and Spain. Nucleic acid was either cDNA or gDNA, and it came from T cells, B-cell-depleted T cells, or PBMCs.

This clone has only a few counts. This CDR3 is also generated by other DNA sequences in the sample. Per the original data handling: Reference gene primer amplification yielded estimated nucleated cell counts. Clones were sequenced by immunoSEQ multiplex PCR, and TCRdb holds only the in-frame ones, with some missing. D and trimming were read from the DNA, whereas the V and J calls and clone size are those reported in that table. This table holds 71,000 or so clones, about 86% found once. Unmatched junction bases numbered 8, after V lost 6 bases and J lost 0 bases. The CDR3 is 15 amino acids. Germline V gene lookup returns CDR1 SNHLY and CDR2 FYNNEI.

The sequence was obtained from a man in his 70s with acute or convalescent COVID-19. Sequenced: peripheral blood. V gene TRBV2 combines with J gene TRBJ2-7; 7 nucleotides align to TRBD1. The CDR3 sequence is CASRGDRAISYEQYF. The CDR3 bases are TGTGCCAGCAGGGGCGACAGGGCCATCTCCTACGAGCAGTACTTC.